The 11 T cell receptor beta chains below all came from one sample that was sequenced in a study of identical twins listed by TCRdb under 2016. The library was made by 5' RACE. The instrument given in TCRdb is Illumina HiSeq 2000. The public reads were quality trimmed at Q25 with fastp and then assembled into clones with MiXCR by TCRdb, keeping productive beta chains. Here each entry gathers all rows of one CDR3 protein and keeps the most common genes and DNA. The sample yields 1.5 million to 2 million distinct CDR3 sequences; about 32% were counted once. The ten largest clones capture more than 0.25% of the sample. The sequenced material came from cord blood. Receptor source: a newborn girl in good health.

The rearrangement joins TRBV7-9 to TRBJ1-1, with D perhaps TRBD1 (5 bases). Trimming cost V 11 bases and J 3 bases, with 16 bases left between them. This CDR3 is built from 13 residues. Germline values: CDR1 SEHNR, CDR2 FQNEAQ (reference sequence). Here the CDR3 reads CAGGVEDYTEAFF. DNA for the CDR3: TGTGCCGGGGGGGTCGAGGATTACACTGAAGCTTTCTTT. Using reference TRBV7-9 and TRBJ1-1 for the parts outside the CDR3, the full variable domain is DTGVSQNPRHKITKRGQNVTFRCDPISEHNRLYWYRQTLGQGPEFLTYFQNEAQLEKSRLLSDRFSAERPKGSFSTLEIQRTEQGDSAMYLCAGGVEDYTEAFFGQGTRLTVV.

The chain couples TRBV7-9 to TRBJ2-7; perhaps TRBD1 as D (6 bases). This CDR3 spans 14 amino acids. V was cut by 3 bases and J by 3 bases, with 12 bases left in between. Germline CDR1 reads SEHNR; CDR2 reads FQNEAQ (reference sequence). CDR3 amino acids: CASSFRDNLYEQYF. The DNA for the CDR3 is TGTGCCAGCAGCTTCCGGGACAATCTCTACGAGCAGTACTTC.

This clonotype was counted a few times. The J gene is TRBJ2-3, the V gene TRBV11-2; D unclear. The CDR3 runs to 13 residues. V was pared by 0 bases and J by 14 bases, with 15 bases between. The germline V gene has CDR1 SGHAT and CDR2 FQNNGV. Here the CDR3 DNA reads TGTGCCAGCAGCTTAGATACGTTCTACTCCGCGTATTTT. It codes for CASSLDTFYSAYF.

V and J are TRBV6-1 and TRBJ2-4, with TRBD1 as a possible D gene (6 bases). Looked up from germline, CDR1 is MNHNS and CDR2 is SASEGT. V shed 5 bases and J shed 1 base, with 18 bases lying between them. This CDR3 region has 17 residues. CDR3 in DNA: TGTGCCAGCAGTCCCCCGGTGGGGGCGGCGGCCAAAAACATTCAGTACTTC. Protein: CASSPPVGAAAKNIQYF.

On this clonotype itself: The junction does not match germline at one end; this may be a read error. This chain uses TRBV4-1 with TRBJ1-4; perhaps TRBD1 as D (5 bases). The CDR3 loop spans 16 amino acids. The germline CDR1 and CDR2 sequences are MGHRA and YSYEKL. CDR3 DNA: TGCGCCCGCAGCCACCCCCCGGGGGTTGTGAAGGAAAAACTGTTTTTT. This gives the protein CARSHPPGVVKEKLFF.

J is TRBJ2-1 and V is TRBV28, with 8 bases that match TRBD1. CDR3 length: 16 amino acids. V trimming: 2 bases; J trimming: 7 bases; junction bases outside the gene matches: 10. Germline V gives CDR1 MDHEN, CDR2 SYDVKM. DNA of the CDR3: TGTGCCAGCAGTTTAACCGGACAGGGCCTGGGGAATGAGCAGTTCTTC. Residues: CASSLTGQGLGNEQFF. The entire variable domain, with the rest obtained from reference TRBV28 and TRBJ2-1, is as follows: DVKVTQSSRYLVKRTGEKVFLECVQDMDHENMFWYRQDPGLGLRLIYFSYDVKMKEKGDIPEGYSVSREKKERFSLILESASTNQTSMYLCASSLTGQGLGNEQFFGPGTRLTVL.

With regard to this clonotype: One junction end disagrees with the germline gene, perhaps due to a read error. This chain uses TRBV12-3 or TRBV12-4 with TRBJ2-1, with D tentatively TRBD2 (5 bases). CDR3 length: 15 residues. The CDR3 loop reads CASSLRRNSCNEQFF. The CDR3 bases are TGTGCCAGCAGTTTAAGGAGGAATTCCTGCAATGAGCAGTTCTTC.

This clonotype occurred a few times. The chain carries TRBV20-1 and TRBJ2-1, with 9 bases that match TRBD2. V lost 3 bases and J lost 4; bases outside the gene matches: 10. The germline CDR1 and CDR2 sequences are DFQATT and SNEGSKA (reference sequence). The CDR3 is made up of 16 amino acids. The CDR3 spells CSASVPSGMRYNEQFF. The CDR3 DNA is TGCAGTGCTAGTGTCCCTAGCGGGATGCGGTACAATGAGCAGTTCTTC.

This clonotype was picked up a small number of times. This sequence joins TRBV3-1 and TRBJ2-1; D call uncertain. The CDR3 consists of 13 residues. The V gene's germline CDR1 is LGHDT and CDR2 YNNKEL (reference sequence). Trimming removed 0 bases from V and 6 bases from J, with 6 bases in between. The CDR3 DNA reads TGTGCCAGCAGCCAAGAGTTCTCCAATGAGCAGTTCTTC. Residues: CASSQEFSNEQFF.

This clonotype was found many times. The genes are TRBV12-3 or TRBV12-4 and TRBJ2-7, with D possibly being TRBD1 (6 bases). The CDR3 has 12 residues. V was clipped by 5 bases and J by 8 bases, with 13 bases between them. The chain's CDR3 is CASSTGQPKQYF. The CDR3 region has the DNA TGTGCCAGCAGTACAGGACAGCCCAAGCAGTACTTC.

The chain couples TRBV29-1 to TRBJ2-1; D gene ambiguous. V lost 1 base to trimming and J lost 12 bases, with 13 bases between them. The CDR3 extends over 12 amino acids. The germline V gene encodes CDR1 SQVTM and CDR2 ANQGSEA. CDR3 nucleotide sequence: TGCAGCGTTGAAGGGGTGGGCTCTTCGCAGTTCTTC. It specifies CSVEGVGSSQFF.